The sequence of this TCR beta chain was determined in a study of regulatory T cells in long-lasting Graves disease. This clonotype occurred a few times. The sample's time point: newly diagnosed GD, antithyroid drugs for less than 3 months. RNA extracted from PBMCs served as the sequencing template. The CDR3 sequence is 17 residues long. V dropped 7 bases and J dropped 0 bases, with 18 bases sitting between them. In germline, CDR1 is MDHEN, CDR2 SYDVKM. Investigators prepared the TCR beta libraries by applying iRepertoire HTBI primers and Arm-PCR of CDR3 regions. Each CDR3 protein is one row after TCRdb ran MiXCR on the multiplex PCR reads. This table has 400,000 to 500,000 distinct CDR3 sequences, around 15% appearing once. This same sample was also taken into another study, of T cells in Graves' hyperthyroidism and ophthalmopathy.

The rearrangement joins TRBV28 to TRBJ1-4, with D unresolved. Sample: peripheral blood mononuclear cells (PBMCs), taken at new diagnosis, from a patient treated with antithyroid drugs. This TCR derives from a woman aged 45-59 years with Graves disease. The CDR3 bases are TGTGCCAGCAACCCAGCGGAGGGAGTGGCAACTAATGAAAAACTGTTTTTT. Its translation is CASNPAEGVATNEKLFF.